This T cell receptor beta chain is from a study of control samples from healthy donors and cancer patients. The repertoire was sequenced with immunoSEQ multiplex PCR; TCRdb's copy has only in-frame clones and lacks some. The sample carries around 43,000 clones, around nine tenths recorded once. This clone was recorded only once. CDR1 MGHRA and CDR2 YSYEKL come from the germline V gene. This CDR3 comprises 16 residues. The V and J ends lost 3 bases and 2 bases respectively, with 17 bases between them. The clonotype comes from a woman aged 50 to 60 in good health. The sequencing sample was made of blood. The chain combines TRBV4-1 with TRBJ2-7; possibly TRBD1 or TRBD2 for D (5 bases each). This CDR3 is CASSQAPGPFPYEQYF. The CDR3 DNA sequence: TGCGCCAGCAGCCAGGCCCCGGGACCCTTTCCCTACGAGCAGTACTTC.